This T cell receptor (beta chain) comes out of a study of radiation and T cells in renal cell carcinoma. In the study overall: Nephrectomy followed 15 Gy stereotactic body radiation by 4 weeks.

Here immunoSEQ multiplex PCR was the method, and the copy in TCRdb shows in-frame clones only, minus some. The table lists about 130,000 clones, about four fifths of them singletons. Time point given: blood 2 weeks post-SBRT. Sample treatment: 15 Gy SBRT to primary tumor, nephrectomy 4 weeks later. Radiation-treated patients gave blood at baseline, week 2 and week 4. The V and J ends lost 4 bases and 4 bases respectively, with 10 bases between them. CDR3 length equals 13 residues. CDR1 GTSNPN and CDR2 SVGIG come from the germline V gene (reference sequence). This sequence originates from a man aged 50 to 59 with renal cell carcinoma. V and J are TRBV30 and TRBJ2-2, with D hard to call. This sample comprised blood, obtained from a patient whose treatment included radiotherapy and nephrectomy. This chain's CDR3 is CAWNGVITGELFF. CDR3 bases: TGTGCCTGGAACGGCGTCATCACCGGGGAGCTGTTTTTT.